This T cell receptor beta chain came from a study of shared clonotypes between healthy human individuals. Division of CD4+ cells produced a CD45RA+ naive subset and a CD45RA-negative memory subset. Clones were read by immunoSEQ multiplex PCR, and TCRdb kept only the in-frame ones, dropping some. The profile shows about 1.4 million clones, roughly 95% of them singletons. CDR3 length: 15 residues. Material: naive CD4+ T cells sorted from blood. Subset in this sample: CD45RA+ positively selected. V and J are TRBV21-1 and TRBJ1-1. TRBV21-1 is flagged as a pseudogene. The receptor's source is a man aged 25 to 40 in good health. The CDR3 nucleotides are TGTGCCAGCAGCCCGTGCCTAAAAACCCGGGCTGAAGCTTTCTTT. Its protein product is CASSPCLKTRAEAFF.